Below are 26 T cell receptor beta chains sequenced from a single sample in a study of blood T cells in healthy people across ages. The use of a sample-barcoded 5' primer and a J-beta primer mix characterized a second PCR of roughly 6 to 11 cycles. Each CDR3 protein gets one entry after TCRdb re-called the 5' RACE reads with MiXCR. The sample holds some 900,000 distinct CDR3 sequences, roughly 48% seen once. The sequenced sample consisted of blood. Receptors were obtained from a man aged 25 to 45 in good health.

A word on this clonotype: The junction does not match germline at one end; this may be a read error. The V gene is TRBV7-7, the J gene TRBJ2-2; 7 nucleotides line up with TRBD1. The length of the CDR3 is 13 residues. The germline gives CDR1 SSHAT, CDR2 FNYEAQ (reference sequence). CDR3 loop: CASSKDRTGELFF. DNA for the CDR3: TGTGCTAGCAGCAAGGACAGGACCGGGGAGCTGTTTTTT.

CDR3 in amino acids: CSAYRDRGDEQYF. In nucleotides, the CDR3 is TGCAGCGCTTACCGGGACAGGGGCGACGAGCAGTACTTC. The rearrangement links TRBV29-1 to TRBJ2-7; 10 bases fit TRBD1. J gave up 5 bases and V 7 bases, and 8 bases lay outside the gene matches. The CDR3 consists of 13 residues. The germline gives CDR1 SQVTM, CDR2 ANQGSEA.

The genes are TRBV28 and TRBJ2-5, with D possibly matching TRBD2 (7 bases). The V and J ends lost 5 bases and 2 bases respectively, with 18 bases between them. Germline loops: CDR1 MDHEN, CDR2 SYDVKM. The length of the CDR3 is 16 residues. Here the CDR3 reads CASSPPPGGRQETQYF. CDR3 sequence (DNA): TGTGCCAGCAGTCCTCCCCCGGGGGGCCGGCAAGAGACCCAGTACTTC.

Of note for this clonotype: The junction shows a germline mismatch at one end, possibly a read error. The chain recombines TRBV25-1 with TRBJ2-1; 9 bases map to TRBD1. CDR1 and CDR2 from the germline V gene are MGHDK and SYGVNS. The CDR3 has 17 amino acids. CDR3: CVSSDQGQGRGRSEQFF. In nucleotides, the CDR3 is TGTGTCAGCAGTGACCAAGGACAGGGGAGGGGGCGAAGCGAGCAGTTCTTC.

To note about this clonotype: A read error is possible here, since a much larger clone lies one base away. V is TRBV4-1 and J is TRBJ2-7; TRBD1 might be the D (5 bases). Germline values: CDR1 MGHRA, CDR2 YSYEKL. This CDR3 has 14 amino acids. Trimming removed 0 bases from V and 0 bases from J, with 6 bases in between. CDR3 coding DNA: TGCGCCAGCAGCCAAGAGGACAACTCCTACGAGCAGTACTTC. It specifies CASSQEDNSYEQYF.

The V and J genes are TRBV20-1 and TRBJ1-2, with 7 bases lining up with TRBD1. J gave up 5 bases and V 0 bases, and 9 bases lay outside the gene matches. In germline, CDR1 is DFQATT, CDR2 SNEGSKA (reference sequence). The CDR3 totals 15 residues. CDR3 sequence reads: CSARDIGGQDYGYTF. DNA of the CDR3: TGCAGTGCTAGAGATATTGGAGGACAGGATTATGGCTACACCTTC.

The table lists this clonotype with a few counts. This chain uses TRBV7-2 with TRBJ1-1; 10 bases agree with TRBD1. CDR3 length: 14 amino acids. Trimming removed 5 bases from V and 1 base from J; junction bases left unmatched: 1. The V gene's germline CDR1 is SGHTA and CDR2 FQGNSA. The CDR3 sequence: CASSRDRGNTEAFF. The CDR3 DNA follows: TGTGCCAGCAGCCGGGACAGGGGGAACACTGAAGCTTTCTTT.

This chain joins TRBV3-1 and TRBJ2-3, with a weak D call TRBD1 (5 bases). Germline-derived CDR1 and CDR2 are LGHDT and YNNKEL (reference sequence). V was cut by 1 base and J by 5 bases, with 16 bases left in between. The CDR3 is 16 amino acids. CDR3 coding DNA: TGTGCCAGCAGCCAAGGGCTCCAGGGAAAAGGAGATACGCAGTATTTT. Amino acids: CASSQGLQGKGDTQYF.

The gene calls are TRBV20-1 and TRBJ2-4, with 9 bases matching TRBD1. The J segment lost 8 bases and the V segment lost 3 bases, leaving 8 bases of the junction unmatched. The germline V gene encodes CDR1 DFQATT and CDR2 SNEGSKA (reference sequence). The CDR3 loop spans 14 amino acids. DNA for the CDR3: TGCAGTGCTAGGGGCCAGACAGGGGGGGACATTCAGTACTTC. Translated: CSARGQTGGDIQYF.

The chain uses TRBV27 and TRBJ1-5; D uncertain. The germline V gene has CDR1 MNHEY and CDR2 SMNVEV (reference sequence). The CDR3 runs 15 residues. V was cut by 5 bases and J by 2 bases, with 13 bases left in between. CDR3 loop: CASSPRPRGNQPQHF. Written as DNA, the CDR3 is TGTGCCAGCAGTCCTCGACCGCGGGGCAATCAGCCCCAGCATTTT.

Comments on this clonotype: The junction departs from germline at one end; a sequencing error may be responsible. The V call is TRBV12-3 or TRBV12-4, the J call TRBJ2-3, with D unclear. The CDR3 consists of 13 residues. CDR3 loop: CASNRLGADAQYF. In DNA form, the CDR3 reads TGTGCCAGCAACAGACTTGGCGCAGATGCGCAGTATTTT.

This clonotype was seen only once. The chain combines TRBV18 with TRBJ2-1; perhaps TRBD2 as D (6 bases). This CDR3 region has 15 residues. Trimming shortened V by 2 bases and J by 3 bases, and 11 bases separated the two germline ends. Germline loops: CDR1 KGHSH, CDR2 LQKENI. CDR3 coding DNA: TGTGCCAGCTCACCAAGGAGACTAGACTACAATGAGCAGTTCTTC. Its translation: CASSPRRLDYNEQFF.

This clonotype was found a few times. This rearrangement joins TRBV12-3 or TRBV12-4 to TRBJ2-7, with D possibly called TRBD1 or TRBD2 (5 bases each). Trimming took 7 bases from V and 2 from J, leaving 12 bases between them. The CDR3 is made up of 13 amino acids. The CDR3 loop is CASTRDGPYEQYF. The CDR3 DNA follows: TGTGCCAGCACTCGGGACGGCCCCTACGAGCAGTACTTC.

The chain joins TRBV5-1 to TRBJ2-3; unclear D gene. This CDR3 contains 15 residues. Trimming removed 0 bases at V and 2 bases at J, with 10 bases between. Germline V gene sequence: CDR1 SGHRS, CDR2 YFSETQ. The CDR3 DNA is TGCGCCAGCAGCTTGGCTGTTTATTCCACAGATACGCAGTATTTT. Protein sequence: CASSLAVYSTDTQYF.

J is TRBJ2-3 and V is TRBV7-2, with 14 bases aligning to TRBD2. V lost 4 bases and J lost 5; bases outside the gene matches: 17. The CDR3 loop spans 20 amino acids. Germline CDR1 is SGHTA and CDR2 is FQGNSA. CDR3 sequence (DNA): TGTGCCAGCAGCTCTATGGGCGCGGGACTAGCGGGAGAATCTAGAGATACGCAGTATTTT. It codes for CASSSMGAGLAGESRDTQYF.

V and J are TRBV9 and TRBJ2-7, with D possibly being TRBD2 (6 bases). The J call may be wrong; the DNA end is better matched by TRBJ2-5. The CDR3 has 15 residues. Germline lookup yields CDR1 SGDLS and CDR2 YYNGEE. Written as DNA, the CDR3 is TGTGCCAGCAGCGTAGGAGCTCGGGGGACGGAGACCCAGTACTTC. It translates to CASSVGARGTETQYF.

This clonotype turned up a few times. The V and J genes are TRBV12-3 or TRBV12-4 and TRBJ1-1, with 9 bases matching TRBD1. The CDR3 loop spans 14 amino acids. The ends lost 3 bases at V and 4 bases at J; junction bases unmatched: 3. The CDR3 nucleotides read TGTGCCAGCAGTTTTACAGGGGGCACCACTGAAGCTTTCTTT. As protein: CASSFTGGTTEAFF.

This clonotype was observed a few times. The chain uses TRBV27 and TRBJ1-5; D is ambiguous. The CDR3 runs 14 residues. Germline-derived CDR1 and CDR2 are MNHEY and SMNVEV (reference sequence). V was shortened by 6 bases and J by 1 base, with 10 bases between the two germline ends. CDR3 sequence: CASRLGGSNQPQHF. CDR3 bases: TGTGCCAGCAGGCTGGGTGGGAGCAATCAGCCCCAGCATTTT.

This clonotype was found a few times. The rearrangement joins TRBV30 to TRBJ2-7; D call uncertain. The J call is doubtful: the DNA matches TRBJ2-4 better. Germline V CDR1 and CDR2: GTSNPN, SVGIG (reference sequence). This CDR3 is 11 amino acids long. CDR3 amino acids: CAWGPGNIQYF. DNA for the CDR3: TGTGCCTGGGGTCCGGGAAACATTCAGTACTTC.

J is TRBJ2-3 and V is TRBV28, with D maybe TRBD2 (6 bases). Germline V lookup: CDR1 MDHEN, CDR2 SYDVKM. The V and J ends lost 6 bases and 2 bases respectively, with 15 bases between them. CDR3 size: 15 residues. The chain's CDR3 is CASSPGGVDTDTQYF. The CDR3 region has the DNA TGTGCCAGCAGCCCCGGGGGAGTGGACACAGATACGCAGTATTTT.

This rearrangement joins TRBV7-2 to TRBJ2-3; D is ambiguous. V was clipped by 5 bases and J by 4 bases, with 19 bases between them. The CDR3 has 16 amino acids. The germline gives CDR1 SGHTA, CDR2 FQGNSA. This chain's CDR3 is CASSSFSAQPADTQYF. Here the CDR3 DNA reads TGTGCCAGCAGCAGCTTCTCTGCACAGCCTGCAGATACGCAGTATTTT. Together with reference TRBV7-2 and TRBJ2-3, the CDR3 gives the full variable domain: GAGVSQSPSNKVTEKGKDVELRCDPISGHTALYWYRQSLGQGLEFLIYFQGNSAPDKSGLPSDRFSAERTGGSVSTLTIQRTQQEDSAVYLCASSSFSAQPADTQYFGPGTRLTVL.

This clonotype was counted many times. J is TRBJ2-5 and V is TRBV12-3 or TRBV12-4; tentatively, D is TRBD1 (6 bases). CDR3 length equals 14 residues. The ends were cut back, 0 bases at V and 2 bases at J, with 7 bases in the middle. CDR3 sequence reads: CASSLAGAQETQYF. DNA for the CDR3: TGTGCCAGCAGTTTAGCGGGGGCACAAGAGACCCAGTACTTC.

This sequence joins TRBV5-1 and TRBJ1-1; 8 positions match TRBD1. Germline V gives CDR1 SGHRS, CDR2 YFSETQ. V lost 0 bases and J lost 1; bases outside the gene matches: 8. This CDR3 is built from 17 residues. For the CDR3, the DNA is TGCGCCAGCAGCTTGGCCGGGACAGGTTGGACGAACACTGAAGCTTTCTTT. As protein: CASSLAGTGWTNTEAFF. Variable domain in full (rest from reference TRBV5-1 and TRBJ1-1): KAGVTQTPRYLIKTRGQQVTLSCSPISGHRSVSWYQQTPGQGLQFLFEYFSETQRNKGNFPGRFSGRQFSNSRSEMNVSTLELGDSALYLCASSLAGTGWTNTEAFFGQGTRLTVV.

V is TRBV7-2 and J is TRBJ1-1; 7 bases line up with TRBD1. CDR1 is SGHTA and CDR2 is FQGNSA in the germline V gene. This CDR3 has 13 amino acids. Germline trimming cut 4 bases from V and 8 bases from J; bases unmatched to any gene: 7. The CDR3 bases are TGTGCCAGCAGCTCCCAGACAGGGATCGAAGCTTTCTTT. It is translated as CASSSQTGIEAFF. Full variable domain (outside the CDR3, taken from reference TRBV7-2 and TRBJ1-1): GAGVSQSPSNKVTEKGKDVELRCDPISGHTALYWYRQSLGQGLEFLIYFQGNSAPDKSGLPSDRFSAERTGGSVSTLTIQRTQQEDSAVYLCASSSQTGIEAFFGQGTRLTVV.

The V call is TRBV4-2, the J call TRBJ2-5, with TRBD1 as a possible D gene (6 bases). This CDR3 has 16 residues. Trimming removed 0 bases at V and 5 bases at J, with 16 bases between. CDR1 is LGHNA and CDR2 is YNFKEQ in the germline V gene. The CDR3, as DNA: TGTGCCAGCAGCCAAGAAATCACAGGGCCCCGCGAGACCCAGTACTTC. It translates to CASSQEITGPRETQYF.

This clonotype was counted only a few times. V and J are TRBV9 and TRBJ1-6; 8 bases match TRBD1. This CDR3 comprises 15 residues. The junction had 6 bases not matched to a gene; V was cut back by 3 bases and J by 7 bases. CDR1 and CDR2 (germline): SGDLS, YYNGEE. The CDR3 protein is CASSEGQGGNSPLHF. CDR3 bases: TGTGCCAGCAGCGAAGGACAGGGTGGAAATTCACCCCTCCACTTT.